These 21 T cell receptor beta chains came from one sample sequenced in a study of cytomegalovirus exposure and HLA in healthy donors. PCR primers comprised 60 Vbeta and 13 Jbeta primers. This table comes from immunoSEQ multiplex PCR, and its TCRdb copy is limited to in-frame clones, with some not included. This table has about 69,000 clones, 74% appearing once. Input material: PBMCs. The source of these receptors is an older woman in good health and CMV-seropositive.

This clone was found a few times. The chain has TRBV9 and TRBJ2-1; 7 bases agree with TRBD2. The germline CDR1 and CDR2 sequences are SGDLS and YYNGEE. V shed 3 bases and J 9 bases; nucleotides not matched to a gene: 12. The CDR3 is 15 amino acids. The CDR3 region is CASSAYGLGGVEQFF. CDR3 DNA sequence: TGTGCCAGCAGCGCTTATGGACTAGGCGGGGTTGAGCAGTTCTTC.

The chain employs TRBV15 and TRBJ2-7; 9 bases align to TRBD2. Germline lookup yields CDR1 LNHNV and CDR2 YYDKDF (reference sequence). CDR3 size: 17 residues. V lost 1 base and J lost 0; bases outside the gene matches: 7. CDR3 sequence: CATSRVGERGDSYEQYF. In nucleotides, the CDR3 is TGTGCCACCAGCAGAGTTGGAGAGCGGGGGGACTCCTACGAGCAGTACTTC.

This clone was found a few times. The chain couples TRBV2 to TRBJ1-5; TRBD1 aligns across 10 bases. This CDR3 has 15 residues. CDR1 is SNHLY and CDR2 is FYNNEI in the germline V gene. Trimming took 7 bases from V and 6 from J; bases not matched to a gene: 9. Here the CDR3 DNA reads TGTGCCAGCACTTTCCGGGACAGGGGAGGTCAGCCCCAGCATTTT. It encodes CASTFRDRGGQPQHF.

This clone was detected once. The rearrangement links TRBV6-1 to TRBJ2-3; 9 nucleotides match TRBD2. CDR3 length equals 16 residues. From germline, CDR1 is MNHNS and CDR2 SASEGT. V shed 1 base and J 2 bases; nucleotides not matched to a gene: 4. The CDR3 DNA reads as TGTGCCAGCAGTGAAGGCGGCGGGGGGGTCACAGATACGCAGTATTTT. Translation gives CASSEGGGGVTDTQYF.

In this sample, this clone turned up once. J is TRBJ2-1 and V is TRBV29-1, with TRBD2 matching over 14 bases. The trim removed 5 bases at V and 5 bases at J, leaving 8 bases unmatched. CDR3 size: 16 residues. CDR1 is SQVTM and CDR2 is ANQGSEA in the germline V gene. CDR3 amino acids: CSVRRLAGGPNNEQFF. DNA for the CDR3: TGCAGCGTTAGGCGACTAGCGGGGGGGCCAAACAATGAGCAGTTCTTC.

V and J are TRBV28 and TRBJ2-1, with a tentative D call TRBD2 (6 bases). Trimming stripped 6 bases from V and 7 bases from J, with 13 bases between. The CDR3 is made up of 13 amino acids. The germline CDR1 and CDR2 sequences are MDHEN and SYDVKM. CDR3 sequence (DNA): TGTGCCAGCAGCCTCATTGGGGGGAATGAGCAGTTCTTC. Protein: CASSLIGGNEQFF. The full variable domain, with the rest looked up from reference TRBV28 and TRBJ2-1, is DVKVTQSSRYLVKRTGEKVFLECVQDMDHENMFWYRQDPGLGLRLIYFSYDVKMKEKGDIPEGYSVSREKKERFSLILESASTNQTSMYLCASSLIGGNEQFFGPGTRLTVL.

CDR3 in amino acids: CASSSNDRPSRRAFF. The CDR3, as DNA: TGCGCCAGCAGCTCTAACGACAGGCCTTCCCGACGGGCTTTCTTT. The gene calls are TRBV5-1 and TRBJ1-1, with D perhaps TRBD1 (6 bases). Germline CDR1 reads SGHRS; CDR2 reads YFSETQ. CDR3 length: 15 amino acids. The V gene lost 3 bases and the J gene lost 11 bases, with 23 bases spanning the gap.

This clone has a handful of counts. The chain has TRBV5-6 and TRBJ2-5, with 12 bases lining up with TRBD2. Germline assignment: CDR1 SGHDT and CDR2 YYEEEE. The CDR3 contains 15 residues. The J segment lost 1 base and the V segment lost 4 bases, leaving 2 bases of the junction unmatched. CDR3 in amino acids: CASSLLAGGQETQYF. CDR3 DNA: TGTGCCAGCAGCCTACTAGCGGGGGGCCAAGAGACCCAGTACTTC.

The CDR3 coding sequence is TGTGCCAGCAGTTCACCGACAGGGGTAGCGGAAAAACTGTTTTTT. Encoded protein: CASSSPTGVAEKLFF. The chain links TRBV28 to TRBJ1-4; 8 bases fit TRBD1. The ends lost 4 bases at V and 8 bases at J; junction bases unmatched: 9. This CDR3 has 15 amino acids. From germline, CDR1 is MDHEN and CDR2 SYDVKM.

The V call is TRBV7-9, the J call TRBJ1-5; no reliable D call. This CDR3 comprises 12 residues. V lost 3 bases and J lost 4, with 4 bases in between. Germline CDR1 and CDR2: SEHNR and FQNEAQ (reference sequence). The CDR3 here is CASSFINQPQHF. Here the CDR3 DNA reads TGTGCCAGCAGCTTCATTAATCAGCCCCAGCATTTT. Based on the CDR3 plus reference TRBV7-9 and TRBJ1-5, the full variable domain is DTGVSQNPRHKITKRGQNVTFRCDPISEHNRLYWYRQTLGQGPEFLTYFQNEAQLEKSRLLSDRFSAERPKGSFSTLEIQRTEQGDSAMYLCASSFINQPQHFGDGTRLSIL.

This clone was seen more than once but under ten times. The CDR3 DNA follows: TGTGCCAGCCGCGAGCTAACCACAGATACGCAGTATTTT. It encodes CASRELTTDTQYF. This chain joins TRBV6-1 and TRBJ2-3; no definite D call. This CDR3 region has 13 residues. The ends were cut back, 8 bases at V and 2 bases at J, with 11 bases in the middle. Germline CDR1 reads MNHNS; CDR2 reads SASEGT.

The rearrangement links TRBV7-9 to TRBJ2-7; 11 bases are shared with TRBD1. This CDR3 has 14 residues. With 4 bases clipped from V and 3 bases from J, the junction kept 2 bases outside the gene matches. CDR1 SEHNR and CDR2 FQNEAQ come from the germline V gene (reference sequence). The CDR3 loop reads CASSSGTGGYEQYF. For the CDR3, the DNA is TGTGCCAGCAGCTCCGGGACAGGGGGCTACGAGCAGTACTTC.

V is TRBV7-9 and J is TRBJ1-2; tentative D call: TRBD1 (6 bases). Germline assignment: CDR1 SEHNR and CDR2 FQNEAQ (reference sequence). This CDR3 contains 16 residues. Trimming left V 5 bases short and J 2 bases short, with 18 bases between. The CDR3 DNA reads TGTGCCAGCAGCGTTGGAGTGTGGACAGCAAACTATGGCTACACCTTC. It is translated as CASSVGVWTANYGYTF.

This clone was counted between two and nine times. Here the CDR3 reads CASRGPSYGYTF. Written as DNA, the CDR3 is TGTGCCAGCAGGGGGCCTAGCTATGGCTACACCTTC. V and J are TRBV6-1 and TRBJ1-2; maybe TRBD1 (5 bases). This CDR3 contains 12 residues. Germline CDR1 MNHNS, CDR2 SASEGT. Deletions cut 6 bases from V and 4 bases from J, with 9 bases between.

As to this clone: One junction end does not reproduce the germline sequence, and a read error may be involved. The V gene is TRBV5-8, the J gene TRBJ1-4, with D tentatively TRBD1 (6 bases). The germline gives CDR1 SGHTS, CDR2 YDEGEE. The CDR3 spans 11 residues. The CDR3: CASSRQDSYQF. CDR3 DNA sequence: TGTGCCAGCAGCCGTCAGGACAGCTATCAATTT.

This clone has a handful of counts. The chain joins TRBV4-1 to TRBJ2-2; possible D gene TRBD1, 5 bases. CDR1 and CDR2 (germline): MGHRA, YSYEKL. The CDR3 runs to 13 residues. The germline V and J ends were trimmed by 1 base and 5 bases, with 5 bases remaining between them. CDR3 in DNA: TGCGCCAGCAGCCAAGGACAGACCGGGGAGCTGTTTTTT. Amino acids: CASSQGQTGELFF.

The CDR3 reads CAISEKQDGYTF. The CDR3 coding sequence is TGTGCCATCAGTGAGAAGCAGGATGGCTACACCTTC. V is TRBV10-3 and J is TRBJ1-2; D is uncertain. CDR1 is ENHRY, CDR2 SYGVKD, per germline. The V end lost 2 bases, the J end lost 6 bases, and 7 bases lay between the germline ends. This CDR3 is built from 12 residues.

This chain joins TRBV14 and TRBJ2-6, with D possibly TRBD1 on 5 matching bases. The CDR3 loop spans 16 amino acids. Trimming took 0 bases from V and 4 from J, leaving 10 bases between them. Germline CDR1 SGHDN, CDR2 FVKESK. CDR3 loop: CASSQDTGAGANVLTF. The CDR3 coding sequence is TGTGCCAGCAGCCAAGACACAGGTGCAGGGGCCAACGTCCTGACTTTC.

V is TRBV6-1 and J is TRBJ1-2, with a tentative D call TRBD1 (6 bases). Trimming pared 2 bases from V and 4 bases from J, leaving 14 bases between. The germline V gene encodes CDR1 MNHNS and CDR2 SASEGT. The CDR3 has 15 residues. The CDR3 DNA reads TGTGCCAGCAGTGAAATGGGGGCGAACAGCTATGGCTACACCTTC. This codes for CASSEMGANSYGYTF.

This chain joins TRBV30 and TRBJ2-4; TRBD2 is a possible D gene (6 bases). Germline V gives CDR1 GTSNPN, CDR2 SVGIG (reference sequence). The CDR3 consists of 16 residues. V shed 3 bases and J shed 0 bases, with 15 bases lying between them. The chain's CDR3 is CAWSLPRDLAKNIQYF. The CDR3 DNA reads as TGTGCCTGGAGCCTACCGCGGGACCTAGCCAAAAACATTCAGTACTTC. Together with reference TRBV30 and TRBJ2-4, the CDR3 gives the full variable domain: SQTIHQWPATLVQPVGSPLSLECTVEGTSNPNLYWYRQAAGRGLQLLFYSVGIGQISSEVPQNLSASRPQDRQFILSSKKLLLSDSGFYLCAWSLPRDLAKNIQYFGAGTRLSVL.

This chain connects TRBV14 to TRBJ2-7; 13 nucleotides match TRBD2. V gave up 4 bases and J gave up 5 bases; unmatched junction bases: 11. This CDR3 is 17 amino acids long. CDR1 and CDR2 from the germline V gene are SGHDN and FVKESK. The CDR3 here is CASSRTYGLAGDHEQYF. CDR3 nucleotide sequence: TGTGCCAGCAGCCGAACCTACGGACTAGCGGGAGACCACGAGCAGTACTTC.